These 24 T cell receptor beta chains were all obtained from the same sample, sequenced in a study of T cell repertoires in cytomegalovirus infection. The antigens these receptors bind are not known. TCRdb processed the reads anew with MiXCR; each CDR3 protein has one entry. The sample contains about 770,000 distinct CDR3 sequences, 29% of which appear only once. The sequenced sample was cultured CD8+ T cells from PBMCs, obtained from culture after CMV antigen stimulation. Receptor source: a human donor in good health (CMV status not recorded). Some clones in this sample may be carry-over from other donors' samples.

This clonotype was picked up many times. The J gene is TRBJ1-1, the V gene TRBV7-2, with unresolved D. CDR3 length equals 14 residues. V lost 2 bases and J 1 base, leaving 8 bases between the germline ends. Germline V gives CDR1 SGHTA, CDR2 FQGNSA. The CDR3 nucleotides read TGTGCCAGCAGCTTAATGGGCTCGAACACTGAAGCTTTCTTT. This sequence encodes CASSLMGSNTEAFF.

DNA of the CDR3: TGCAGTGCTTCCCCGAGGGGCGGGAACACTGAAGCTTTCTTT. It translates to CSASPRGGNTEAFF. This rearrangement joins TRBV20-1 to TRBJ1-1; maybe TRBD1 (5 bases). The CDR3 runs to 14 residues. Trimming removed 5 bases from V and 1 base from J, with 14 bases in between. The V gene's germline CDR1 is DFQATT and CDR2 SNEGSKA (reference sequence).

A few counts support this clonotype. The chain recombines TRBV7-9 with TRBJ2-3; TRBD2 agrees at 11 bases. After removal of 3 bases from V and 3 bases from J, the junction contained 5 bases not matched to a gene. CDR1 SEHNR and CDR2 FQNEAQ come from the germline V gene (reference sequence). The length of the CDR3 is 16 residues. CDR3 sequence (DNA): TGTGCCAGCAGCTTGCCGGGACTAGCGGAGACAGATACGCAGTATTTT. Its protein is CASSLPGLAETDTQYF.

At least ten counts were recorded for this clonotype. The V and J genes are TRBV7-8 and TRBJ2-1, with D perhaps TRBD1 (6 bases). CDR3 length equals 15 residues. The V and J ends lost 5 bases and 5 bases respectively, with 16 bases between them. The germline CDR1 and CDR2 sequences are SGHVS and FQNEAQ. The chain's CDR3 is CASSPGTKEDNEQFF. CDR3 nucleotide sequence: TGTGCCAGCAGCCCCGGGACAAAAGAAGACAATGAGCAGTTCTTC.

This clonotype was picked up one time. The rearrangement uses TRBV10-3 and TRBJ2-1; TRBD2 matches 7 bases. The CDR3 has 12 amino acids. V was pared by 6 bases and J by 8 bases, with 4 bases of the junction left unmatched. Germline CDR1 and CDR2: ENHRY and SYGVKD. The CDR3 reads CAIRTAGDEQFF. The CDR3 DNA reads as TGTGCCATCAGAACCGCGGGGGATGAGCAGTTCTTC.

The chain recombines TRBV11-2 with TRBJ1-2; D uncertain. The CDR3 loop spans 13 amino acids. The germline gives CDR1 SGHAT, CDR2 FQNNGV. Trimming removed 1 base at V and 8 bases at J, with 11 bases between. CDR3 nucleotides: TGTGCCAGCAGCTTAGGGGCACAGCTAGGCTACACCTTC. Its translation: CASSLGAQLGYTF.

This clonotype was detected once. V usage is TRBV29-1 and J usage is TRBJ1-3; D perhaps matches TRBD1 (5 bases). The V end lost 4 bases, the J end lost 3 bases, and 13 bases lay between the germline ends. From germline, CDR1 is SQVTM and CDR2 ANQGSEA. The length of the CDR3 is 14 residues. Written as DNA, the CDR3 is TGCAGCGTTGCCAGGGTGGGTTTTGGAAACACCATATATTTT. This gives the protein CSVARVGFGNTIYF.

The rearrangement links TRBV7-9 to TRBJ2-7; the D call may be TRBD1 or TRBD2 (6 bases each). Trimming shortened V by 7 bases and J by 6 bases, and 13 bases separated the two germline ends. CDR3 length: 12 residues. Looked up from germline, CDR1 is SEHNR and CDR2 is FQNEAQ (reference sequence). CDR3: CASNPQGGEQYF. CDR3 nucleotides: TGTGCCAGCAACCCACAGGGAGGCGAGCAGTACTTC.

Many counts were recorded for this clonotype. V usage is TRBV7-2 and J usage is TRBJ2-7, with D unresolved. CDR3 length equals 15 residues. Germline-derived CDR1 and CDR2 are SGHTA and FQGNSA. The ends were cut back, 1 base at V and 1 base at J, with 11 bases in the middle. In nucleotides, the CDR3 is TGTGCCAGCAGCTTAGGATTGGGCACTTCCTACGAGCAGTACTTC. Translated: CASSLGLGTSYEQYF.

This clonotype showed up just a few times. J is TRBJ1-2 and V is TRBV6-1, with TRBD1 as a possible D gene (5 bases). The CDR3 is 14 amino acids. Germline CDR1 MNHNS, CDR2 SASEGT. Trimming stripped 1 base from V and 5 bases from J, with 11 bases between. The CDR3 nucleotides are TGTGCCAGCAGTGAAGTTGGGGCGTTGTATGGCTACACCTTC. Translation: CASSEVGALYGYTF.

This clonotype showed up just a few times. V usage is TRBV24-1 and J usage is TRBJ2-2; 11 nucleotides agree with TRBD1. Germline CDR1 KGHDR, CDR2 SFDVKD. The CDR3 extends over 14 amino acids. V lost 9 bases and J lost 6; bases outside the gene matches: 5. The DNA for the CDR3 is TGTGCCACCTCGGACAGGGGGCGGTCCGGGGAGCTGTTTTTT. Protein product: CATSDRGRSGELFF.

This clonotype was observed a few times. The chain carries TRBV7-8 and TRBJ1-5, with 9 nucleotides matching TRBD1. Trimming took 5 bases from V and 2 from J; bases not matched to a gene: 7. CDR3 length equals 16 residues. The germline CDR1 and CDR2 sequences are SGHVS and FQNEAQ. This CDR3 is CASSVNRGLGNQPQHF. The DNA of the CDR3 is TGTGCCAGCAGCGTCAACAGGGGGCTAGGCAATCAGCCCCAGCATTTT.

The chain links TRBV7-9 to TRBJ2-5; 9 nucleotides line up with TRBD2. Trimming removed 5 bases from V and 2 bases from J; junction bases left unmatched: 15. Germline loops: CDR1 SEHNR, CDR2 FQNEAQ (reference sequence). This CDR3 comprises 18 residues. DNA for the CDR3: TGTGCCAGCAGCCCAACTAGCGGGTCATCTAGAGGGCAAGAGACCCAGTACTTC. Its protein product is CASSPTSGSSRGQETQYF. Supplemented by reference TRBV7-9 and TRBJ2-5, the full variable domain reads DTGVSQNPRHKITKRGQNVTFRCDPISEHNRLYWYRQTLGQGPEFLTYFQNEAQLEKSRLLSDRFSAERPKGSFSTLEIQRTEQGDSAMYLCASSPTSGSSRGQETQYFGPGTRLLVL.

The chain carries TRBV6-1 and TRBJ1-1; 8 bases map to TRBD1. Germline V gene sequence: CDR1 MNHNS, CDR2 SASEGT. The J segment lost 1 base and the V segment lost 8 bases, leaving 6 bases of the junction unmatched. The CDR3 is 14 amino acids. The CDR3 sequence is CASADRGRNTEAFF. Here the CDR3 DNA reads TGTGCCAGCGCTGACAGGGGCCGGAACACTGAAGCTTTCTTT.

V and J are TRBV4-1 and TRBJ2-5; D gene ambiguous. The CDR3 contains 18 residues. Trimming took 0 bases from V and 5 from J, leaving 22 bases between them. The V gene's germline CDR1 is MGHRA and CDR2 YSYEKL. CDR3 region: CASSQDKAKSSFLETQYF. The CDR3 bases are TGCGCCAGCAGCCAAGATAAGGCAAAGAGTTCCTTTTTGGAGACCCAGTACTTC.

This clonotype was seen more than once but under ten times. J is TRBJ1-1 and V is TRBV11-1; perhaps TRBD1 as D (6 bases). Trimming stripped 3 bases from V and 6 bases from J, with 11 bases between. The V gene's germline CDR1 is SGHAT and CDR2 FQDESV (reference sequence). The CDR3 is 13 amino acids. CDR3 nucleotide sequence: TGTGCCAGCAGCTTGGATGGGGGCCCTGAAGCTTTCTTT. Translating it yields CASSLDGGPEAFF.

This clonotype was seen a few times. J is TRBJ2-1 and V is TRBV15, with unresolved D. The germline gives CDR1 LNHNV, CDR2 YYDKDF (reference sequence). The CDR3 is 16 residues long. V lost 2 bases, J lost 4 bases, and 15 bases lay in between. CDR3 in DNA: TGTGCCACCAGCAGACTCCGAGACACGATTTACAATGAGCAGTTCTTC. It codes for CATSRLRDTIYNEQFF.

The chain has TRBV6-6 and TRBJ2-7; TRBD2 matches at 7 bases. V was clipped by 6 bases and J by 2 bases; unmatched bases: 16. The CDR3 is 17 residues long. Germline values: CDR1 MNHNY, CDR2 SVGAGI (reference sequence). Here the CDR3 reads CASSWTRESRIAYEQYF. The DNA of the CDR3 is TGTGCCAGCAGCTGGACTAGGGAGTCTAGGATTGCCTACGAGCAGTACTTC.

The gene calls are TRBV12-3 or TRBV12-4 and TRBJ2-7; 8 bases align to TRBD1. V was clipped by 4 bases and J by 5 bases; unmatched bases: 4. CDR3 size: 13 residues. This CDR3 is CASSWTGSHEQYF. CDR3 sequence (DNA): TGTGCCAGCAGTTGGACAGGGTCCCACGAGCAGTACTTC.

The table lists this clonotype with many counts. Written as DNA, the CDR3 is TGTGCCAGCAGCTTAAATCCCAGGGCCCTTCTATACCAAGAGACCCAGTACTTC. Protein sequence: CASSLNPRALLYQETQYF. The chain couples TRBV7-2 to TRBJ2-5, with TRBD1 as a possible D gene (5 bases). The CDR3 loop spans 18 amino acids. The germline V gene has CDR1 SGHTA and CDR2 FQGNSA. V was clipped by 2 bases and J by 0 bases, with 19 bases between them. The whole variable domain, remainder taken from reference TRBV7-2 and TRBJ2-5, is GAGVSQSPSNKVTEKGKDVELRCDPISGHTALYWYRQSLGQGLEFLIYFQGNSAPDKSGLPSDRFSAERTGGSVSTLTIQRTQQEDSAVYLCASSLNPRALLYQETQYFGPGTRLLVL.

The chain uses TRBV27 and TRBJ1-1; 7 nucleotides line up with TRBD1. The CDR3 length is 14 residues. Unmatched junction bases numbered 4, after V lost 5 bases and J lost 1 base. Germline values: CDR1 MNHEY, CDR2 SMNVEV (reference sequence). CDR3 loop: CASSTDRKNTEAFF. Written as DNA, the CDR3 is TGTGCCAGCAGTACGGACAGGAAGAACACTGAAGCTTTCTTT.

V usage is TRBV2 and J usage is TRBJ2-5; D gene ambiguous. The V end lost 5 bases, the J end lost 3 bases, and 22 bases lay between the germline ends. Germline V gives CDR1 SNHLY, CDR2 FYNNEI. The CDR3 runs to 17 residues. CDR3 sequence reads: CASSPVRARRNKETQYF. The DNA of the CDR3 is TGTGCCAGCAGTCCCGTCCGGGCCAGGCGGAATAAAGAGACCCAGTACTTC.

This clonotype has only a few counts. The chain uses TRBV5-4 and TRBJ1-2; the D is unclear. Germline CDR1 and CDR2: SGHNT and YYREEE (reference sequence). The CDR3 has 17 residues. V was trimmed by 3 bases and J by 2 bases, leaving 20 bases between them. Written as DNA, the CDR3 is TGTGCCAGCAGCTCTACAATCATCCGGGATCACAACTATGGCTACACCTTC. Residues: CASSSTIIRDHNYGYTF.

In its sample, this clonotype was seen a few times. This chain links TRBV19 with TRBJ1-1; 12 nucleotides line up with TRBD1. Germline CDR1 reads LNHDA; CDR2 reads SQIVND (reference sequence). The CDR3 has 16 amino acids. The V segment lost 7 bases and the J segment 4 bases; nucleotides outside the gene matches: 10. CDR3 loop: CASKIPGQGAGTEAFF. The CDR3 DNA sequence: TGTGCCAGTAAGATCCCGGGACAGGGGGCCGGCACTGAAGCTTTCTTT.